This T cell receptor beta chain was captured in a study of blood T cells in healthy people across ages. General study findings and limits: The fall in TCR beta diversity per million T cells was roughly linear with age.

The CDR3 runs to 19 residues. Trimming cost V 1 base and J 0 bases; bases outside gene matches: 7. Germline CDR1 SGHTA, CDR2 FQGNSA. Alongside a J-beta primer mix, a sample-barcoded 5' primer served in a second PCR lasting roughly 6 to 11 cycles. TCRdb re-analysed the 5' RACE reads in MiXCR, keeping a single row per CDR3 protein. The sample contains 750,000 to 850,000 distinct CDR3 sequences, just under 25% of which appear only once. Comments on this clonotype: What it binds is unknown.

This same sample was also taken into another study, of T cells of mothers and their children. That work contributes: Five to seven children, together with their three healthy Caucasian mothers, made up the donors. A slight, non-significant increase in overlap was found for related mother-child pairs relative to unrelated pairs.

The receptor's source is a boy aged 5-17 years in good health. Sequences were obtained from blood. V gene TRBV7-2 combines with J gene TRBJ2-1; the match to TRBD2 covers 12 bases. In DNA, the CDR3 is TGTGCCAGCAGCTTAGGGTCGGGACTAGCGGGTGTCTCCTACAATGAGCAGTTCTTC. It yields the protein CASSLGSGLAGVSYNEQFF.